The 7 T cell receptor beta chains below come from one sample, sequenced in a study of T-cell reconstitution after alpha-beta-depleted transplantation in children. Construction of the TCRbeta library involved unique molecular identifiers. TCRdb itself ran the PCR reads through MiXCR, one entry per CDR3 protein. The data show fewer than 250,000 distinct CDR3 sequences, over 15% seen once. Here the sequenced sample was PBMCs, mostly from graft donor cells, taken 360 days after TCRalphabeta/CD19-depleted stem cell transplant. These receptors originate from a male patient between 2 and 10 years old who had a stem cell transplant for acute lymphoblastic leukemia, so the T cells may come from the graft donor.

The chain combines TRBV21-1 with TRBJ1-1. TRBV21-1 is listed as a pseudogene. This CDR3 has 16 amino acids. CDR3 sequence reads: CASSKEPLLGATEAFF. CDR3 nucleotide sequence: TGTGCCAGCAGCAAAGAGCCCCTCCTCGGGGCCACTGAAGCTTTCTTT.

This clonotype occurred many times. CDR3 nucleotide sequence: TGTGCCAGCAGTGAACCTGGAACTGAAGCTTTCTTT. Its translation: CASSEPGTEAFF. V usage is TRBV12-3 or TRBV12-4 and J usage is TRBJ1-1, with no clear D. V dropped 5 bases and J dropped 5 bases, with 9 bases sitting between them. The CDR3 length is 12 residues.

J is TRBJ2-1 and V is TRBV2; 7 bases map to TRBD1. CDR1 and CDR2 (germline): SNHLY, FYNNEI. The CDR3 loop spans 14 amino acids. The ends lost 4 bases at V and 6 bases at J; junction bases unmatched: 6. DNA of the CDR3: TGTGCCAGCAGTGGCCCGGACAGGACCAATGAGCAGTTCTTC. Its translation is CASSGPDRTNEQFF.

CDR3 in DNA: TGTGCCAGCAGCCAACCTAGCGGGCAAGAGACCCAGTACTTC. This gives the protein CASSQPSGQETQYF. This chain links TRBV7-9 with TRBJ2-5; 8 nucleotides match TRBD2. The J segment lost 2 bases and the V segment lost 5 bases, leaving 4 bases of the junction unmatched. Germline lookup yields CDR1 SEHNR and CDR2 FQNEAQ (reference sequence). This CDR3 spans 14 amino acids.

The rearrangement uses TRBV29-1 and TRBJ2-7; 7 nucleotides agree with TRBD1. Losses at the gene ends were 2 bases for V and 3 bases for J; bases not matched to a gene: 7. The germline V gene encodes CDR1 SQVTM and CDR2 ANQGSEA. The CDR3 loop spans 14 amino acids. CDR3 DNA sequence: TGCAGCGTTGAATGGGGGACAGAAGGCTACGAGCAGTACTTC. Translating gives CSVEWGTEGYEQYF.

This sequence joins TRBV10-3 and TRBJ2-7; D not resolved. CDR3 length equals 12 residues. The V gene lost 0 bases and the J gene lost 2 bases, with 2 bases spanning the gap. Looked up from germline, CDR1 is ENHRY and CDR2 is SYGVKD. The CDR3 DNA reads TGTGCCATCAGTGAGTCCACCTACGAGCAGTACTTC. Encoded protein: CAISESTYEQYF.

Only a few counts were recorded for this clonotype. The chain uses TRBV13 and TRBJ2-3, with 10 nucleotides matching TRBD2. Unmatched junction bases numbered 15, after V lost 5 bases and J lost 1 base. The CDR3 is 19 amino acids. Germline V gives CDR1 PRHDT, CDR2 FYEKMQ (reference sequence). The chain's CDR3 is CASSPEGTSGILGTDTQYF. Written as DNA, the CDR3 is TGTGCCAGCAGCCCGGAGGGTACTAGCGGGATCTTAGGCACAGATACGCAGTATTTT.